This record concerns one TCR beta chain sequence. The data derive from a study of CD8 T cells in Susac syndrome. RNA amounts of about 0.5 to 1 ug underwent reverse transcription with random hexamers. A multiplex approach, immunoSEQ multiplex PCR, amplified TCR beta CDR3 across 54 Vbeta and 13 Jbeta. TCRdb passed the immunoSEQ multiplex PCR reads through MiXCR, listing each CDR3 protein once. The profile shows over 300,000 distinct CDR3 sequences, around 90% of them singletons. Relapsing-remitting disease, either stable or active, was present in the treatment-naive patients who were the multiple sclerosis controls. TEMRA cells were enriched by FACS, and CD4+ and CD8+ T cells were negatively isolated. What was sequenced was CD4+ T cells from PBMCs. This TCR came from a human donor with multiple sclerosis.

The CDR3 here is CASSQTVEAYEQYF. The CDR3 DNA reads as TGTGCCAGCAGCCAAACTGTGGAGGCCTACGAGCAGTACTTC. The chain employs TRBV3-1 and TRBJ2-7; the D gene is possibly TRBD2 (5 bases). Germline V gene sequence: CDR1 LGHDT, CDR2 YNNKEL (reference sequence). The CDR3 is 14 residues long. Trimming shortened V by 2 bases and J by 2 bases, and 10 bases separated the two germline ends.